These T cell receptor beta chains were read from a single sample in a study of blood T cell repertoires in COVID-19. Produced via immunoSEQ multiplex PCR; TCRdb's table is partial and in-frame only. The sample lists 100,000 or so clones, 70% to 90% occurring once. The source material was peripheral blood. The receptors here all came from a woman aged 30 to 39 with acute or convalescent COVID-19. Both conserved end residues are part of each CDR3. Clone size is not always given. Where it is, it says once, few, many or a class for expanded clones.

size	V	J	CDR3
NA	TRBV5-1	TRBJ2-2	CASSGTGFTGELFF
NA	TRBV15	TRBJ1-2	CATSGDNLYGYTF
NA	TRBV19	TRBJ1-5	CADSPRDTNQPQHF
once	TRBV9	TRBJ1-3	CASSPSPGTGTSGNTIYF
NA	TRBV7-6	TRBJ1-2	CASSPTRDRSYGYTF
NA	TRBV11-3	TRBJ2-7	CASSLRASSGGRSYEQYF
NA	TRBV15	TRBJ1-1	CATSRELDTEAFF
NA	TRBV19	TRBJ1-1	CASRIFTGANTEAFF
few	TRBV3-1/TRBV3-2	TRBJ2-2	CASSQPRTGGTGELFF
NA	TRBV2	TRBJ2-1	CASSAGQGARNEQFF
NA	TRBV30	TRBJ2-7	CAWSVQQGAYEQYF
NA	TRBV25-1	TRBJ2-1	CASSLAGPAPEQFF
once	TRBV27	TRBJ1-2	CASSPGGNYGYTF
NA	TRBV7-3	TRBJ2-1	CASSPTGGLEQFF
NA	TRBV11-2	TRBJ1-5	CASSFQGDQPQHF
NA	TRBV18	TRBJ1-2	CASSQTGGRGSRTF
once	TRBV5-1	TRBJ2-7	CASSMPEVGREQYF
NA	TRBV9	TRBJ2-7	CASSVGPYLSSYEQYF
NA	TRBV9	TRBJ1-1	CASSVDASRTEAFF
NA	TRBV5-4	TRBJ2-1	CASSAGVGHEQFF
NA	TRBV12-5	TRBJ2-3	CASGFFDRESTDTQYF
NA	TRBV6-5	TRBJ1-2	CASSRAGQGYTF
NA	TRBV11-3	TRBJ2-5	CASSLWGRQETQYF
NA	TRBV9	TRBJ2-7	CASSVSSGSYEQYF
NA	TRBV24-1	TRBJ2-6	CATGGGAGANVLTF